The rows below give T cell receptor beta chains drawn from one sample of a study of a mutant IDH1 vaccine in newly diagnosed glioma. Their antigens are not known. Only in-frame clones appear in the TCRdb table, and some are missing; sequencing was by immunoSEQ multiplex PCR. Of tens of thousands of clones in the sample, roughly four fifths were seen once. Material: PBMCs, obtained from a glioma patient whose treatment included an IDH1 peptide vaccine. These receptors were obtained from a man aged 40-49 years with glioma. CDR3s include the opening cysteine and the closing phenylalanine or tryptophan. The D gene is left open where the match is weak. Clone size is given for some rows only: seen once, a few or many times, or a class if the clone is expanded.

j_call: TRBJ2-7
clone_size: NA
d_call: NA
v_call: TRBV7-2
cdr3_nt: TGTGCCAGCAGCTCCAGGCGGGGCGACTACGAGCAGTACTTC
cdr3_aa: CASSSRRGDYEQYF

j_call: TRBJ1-5
clone_size: NA
d_call: TRBD1
v_call: TRBV15
cdr3_nt: TGTGCCACCAGCAGAGAGGGGACAGCGTTTTTAAATCAGCCCCAGCATTTT
cdr3_aa: CATSREGTAFLNQPQHF

j_call: TRBJ2-1
clone_size: NA
d_call: TRBD2
v_call: TRBV11-1
cdr3_nt: TGTGCCAGCAGCTTAGGAAGCGGGGGGGCCCACAATGAGCAGTTCTTC
cdr3_aa: CASSLGSGGAHNEQFF

j_call: TRBJ1-5
clone_size: once
d_call: TRBD1
v_call: TRBV15
cdr3_nt: TGTGCCACCAGCAGAGATCCTATGACAGGGCTGAATCAGCCCCAGCATTTT
cdr3_aa: CATSRDPMTGLNQPQHF

j_call: TRBJ2-3
clone_size: NA
d_call: NA
v_call: TRBV9
cdr3_nt: TGTGCCAGCAGCGTAGAACCCGGGGGCAGCACAGATACGCAGTATTTT
cdr3_aa: CASSVEPGGSTDTQYF

j_call: TRBJ1-5
clone_size: NA
d_call: NA
v_call: TRBV19
cdr3_nt: TGTGCCAGTAGTAGGGGTCAGCCCCAGCATTTT
cdr3_aa: CASSRGQPQHF

j_call: TRBJ2-7
clone_size: NA
d_call: TRBD2
v_call: TRBV7-6
cdr3_nt: TGTGCCAGCAGCTTCCTAGCGGGGGGCTACGAGCAGTACTTC
cdr3_aa: CASSFLAGGYEQYF

j_call: TRBJ2-5
clone_size: NA
d_call: TRBD2
v_call: TRBV6-6
cdr3_nt: TGTGCCAGCGGACTAGCGGAGACCCAGTACTTC
cdr3_aa: CASGLAETQYF

j_call: TRBJ1-1
clone_size: few
d_call: NA
v_call: TRBV30
cdr3_nt: TGTGCCTGGAGAGTAACATTGGGGACTGAAGCTTTCTTT
cdr3_aa: CAWRVTLGTEAFF

j_call: TRBJ2-2
clone_size: NA
d_call: TRBD2
v_call: TRBV7-2
cdr3_nt: TGTGCCAGCAGCCTCACACCGAGCGGGAGGGCCGGGGTCACCGGGGAGCTGTTTTTT
cdr3_aa: CASSLTPSGRAGVTGELFF

j_call: TRBJ2-1
clone_size: NA
d_call: NA
v_call: TRBV6-6
cdr3_nt: TGTGCCAGCAGTTACTCCCCCTCGGGATTGGGCAATGAGCAGTTCTTC
cdr3_aa: CASSYSPSGLGNEQFF

j_call: TRBJ1-1
clone_size: NA
d_call: NA
v_call: TRBV6-5
cdr3_nt: TGTGCCAGCAGTGAAATTAGTGAAGCTTTCTTT
cdr3_aa: CASSEISEAFF

j_call: TRBJ1-2
clone_size: few
d_call: TRBD1
v_call: TRBV5-1
cdr3_nt: TGCGCCAGCAGCGCCCCTTCGCGGCAGGGGGCGATTGGAGCTAACTATGGCTACACCTTC
cdr3_aa: CASSAPSRQGAIGANYGYTF

j_call: TRBJ2-1
clone_size: NA
d_call: TRBD1
v_call: TRBV19
cdr3_nt: TGTGCCAGTAGTAAGACAGGGGCCCTCGACAATGAGCAGTTCTTC
cdr3_aa: CASSKTGALDNEQFF

j_call: TRBJ1-5
clone_size: few
d_call: NA
v_call: TRBV18
cdr3_nt: TGTGCCAGCTCACCATCTGGGGATCAGCCCCAGCATTTT
cdr3_aa: CASSPSGDQPQHF

j_call: TRBJ2-2
clone_size: once
d_call: NA
v_call: TRBV30
cdr3_nt: TGTGCCTGGAGTCTCTCTCTAACCTCGAACACCGGGGAGCTGTTTTTT
cdr3_aa: CAWSLSLTSNTGELFF

j_call: TRBJ1-2
clone_size: few
d_call: TRBD1
v_call: TRBV5-6
cdr3_nt: TGTGCCAGCAGCTCGACAGGGGTGGGCTACACCTTC
cdr3_aa: CASSSTGVGYTF

j_call: TRBJ2-3
clone_size: NA
d_call: NA
v_call: TRBV5-1
cdr3_nt: TGCGCCAGCAGCCCCGTACCCGGGGTTAGCACAGATACGCAGTATTTT
cdr3_aa: CASSPVPGVSTDTQYF

j_call: TRBJ2-7
clone_size: few
d_call: NA
v_call: TRBV4-1
cdr3_nt: TGCGCCAGCAGCCAATTTAAAGGCCCTCTCTACGAGCAGTACTTC
cdr3_aa: CASSQFKGPLYEQYF

j_call: TRBJ1-2
clone_size: once
d_call: TRBD1
v_call: TRBV16
cdr3_nt: TGTGCCAGCAGCCGGGGACAGGGGGGCTATGGCTACACCTTC
cdr3_aa: CASSRGQGGYGYTF

j_call: TRBJ1-5
clone_size: few
d_call: TRBD1
v_call: TRBV7-2
cdr3_nt: TGTGCCAGCAGCCTACAAGGGGGCCCCAATCAGCCCCAGCATTTT
cdr3_aa: CASSLQGGPNQPQHF

j_call: TRBJ1-6
clone_size: few
d_call: NA
v_call: TRBV18
cdr3_nt: TGTGCCAGCTCACCTCGACAGGCGGAACGAAATTCACCCCTCCACTTT
cdr3_aa: CASSPRQAERNSPLHF

j_call: TRBJ1-5
clone_size: many
d_call: NA
v_call: TRBV6-4
cdr3_nt: TGTGCCAGCTCGATGGAGGGGAGCAATCAGCCCCAGCATTTT
cdr3_aa: CASSMEGSNQPQHF

j_call: TRBJ1-1
clone_size: NA
d_call: NA
v_call: TRBV28
cdr3_nt: NA
cdr3_aa: CASTLWERGLMNTEAFF

j_call: TRBJ2-7
clone_size: NA
d_call: TRBD2
v_call: TRBV4-3
cdr3_nt: TGCGCCAGCAGCCAAGCAGCGGGGCCCTACGAGCAGTACTTC
cdr3_aa: CASSQAAGPYEQYF

j_call: TRBJ2-7
clone_size: NA
d_call: NA
v_call: TRBV28
cdr3_nt: TGTGCCAGCAGTTTCATAGGGGGTGGGAGCAAGCAGTACTTC
cdr3_aa: CASSFIGGGSKQYF

j_call: TRBJ1-5
clone_size: few
d_call: NA
v_call: TRBV7-2
cdr3_nt: TGTGCCAGCAGCCTGTCGAAGGGTGGGAGTCAGCCCCAGCATTTT
cdr3_aa: CASSLSKGGSQPQHF

j_call: TRBJ1-2
clone_size: NA
d_call: TRBD1
v_call: TRBV10-3
cdr3_nt: TGTGCCATCAGGGACAGGACTCAAGCTAACTATGGCTACACCTTC
cdr3_aa: CAIRDRTQANYGYTF

j_call: TRBJ1-1
clone_size: NA
d_call: NA
v_call: TRBV6-6
cdr3_nt: TGTGCCAGCAGCCGGGGGGCGAGGACTGAAGCTTTCTTT
cdr3_aa: CASSRGARTEAFF

j_call: TRBJ1-1
clone_size: NA
d_call: NA
v_call: TRBV23-1
cdr3_nt: TGCGCCCGCTTCGAAGGGAACACTGAAGCTTTCTTT
cdr3_aa: CARFEGNTEAFF

j_call: TRBJ1-4
clone_size: NA
d_call: NA
v_call: TRBV6-1
cdr3_nt: TGTGCCAGCAGTGAATGGCCCGGTTATAATGAAAAACTGTTTTTT
cdr3_aa: CASSEWPGYNEKLFF

j_call: TRBJ1-4
clone_size: few
d_call: NA
v_call: TRBV7-9
cdr3_nt: TGTGCCAGCAGCTTTAGGACGGGGGGAGAAAAACTGTTTTTT
cdr3_aa: CASSFRTGGEKLFF

j_call: TRBJ2-3
clone_size: NA
d_call: NA
v_call: TRBV15
cdr3_nt: TGTGCCACCAGCAGAGTAAGGGGCACAGATACGCAGTATTTT
cdr3_aa: CATSRVRGTDTQYF

j_call: TRBJ1-2
clone_size: NA
d_call: NA
v_call: TRBV19
cdr3_nt: TGTGCCAGTAGAACGGATTTGACGGATTTTAGATTGGATGGCTACACCTTC
cdr3_aa: CASRTDLTDFRLDGYTF

j_call: TRBJ1-5
clone_size: NA
d_call: NA
v_call: TRBV19
cdr3_nt: NA
cdr3_aa: CASTSGDRISNQPQHF

j_call: TRBJ1-4
clone_size: many
d_call: TRBD1
v_call: TRBV30
cdr3_nt: TGTGCCTGGAGGGGGGACAGGGGGAATGAAAAACTGTTTTTT
cdr3_aa: CAWRGDRGNEKLFF

j_call: TRBJ2-3
clone_size: NA
d_call: NA
v_call: TRBV15
cdr3_nt: TGTGCCACCAGCAGGAAGGGGGGACAAAAGGGCACAGATACGCAGTATTTT
cdr3_aa: CATSRKGGQKGTDTQYF

j_call: TRBJ1-5
clone_size: NA
d_call: NA
v_call: TRBV28
cdr3_nt: TGTGCCAGCAGTTTGGTTTCCAGGAATCAGCCCCAGCATTTT
cdr3_aa: CASSLVSRNQPQHF

j_call: TRBJ1-1
clone_size: once
d_call: NA
v_call: TRBV5-1
cdr3_nt: TGCGCCAGCAGCTTGGAGATGGGGGTTGGCACTGAAGCTTTCTTT
cdr3_aa: CASSLEMGVGTEAFF

j_call: TRBJ2-3
clone_size: NA
d_call: NA
v_call: TRBV7-8
cdr3_nt: TGTGCCAGCAGTTGGTCAATGCCCACAGATACGCAGTATTTT
cdr3_aa: CASSWSMPTDTQYF

j_call: TRBJ2-1
clone_size: once
d_call: NA
v_call: TRBV27
cdr3_nt: TGTGCCAGCAGTTTAGACAGCCTTGAGAGCAATGAGCAGTTCTTC
cdr3_aa: CASSLDSLESNEQFF

j_call: TRBJ2-7
clone_size: NA
d_call: NA
v_call: TRBV10-2
cdr3_nt: TGCGCCAGCAGTGAGACCGAGGAGCAGTACTTC
cdr3_aa: CASSETEEQYF

j_call: TRBJ2-5
clone_size: NA
d_call: TRBD2
v_call: TRBV28
cdr3_nt: TGTGCCAGCAGTCATCCTACTAGCGGGAGGGCCGGGGAAGAGACCCAGTACTTC
cdr3_aa: CASSHPTSGRAGEETQYF

j_call: TRBJ2-2
clone_size: NA
d_call: NA
v_call: TRBV19
cdr3_nt: TGTGCCAGTAGTCTTAAGACAGCCACCGGGGAGCTGTTTTTT
cdr3_aa: CASSLKTATGELFF

j_call: TRBJ2-1
clone_size: NA
d_call: NA
v_call: TRBV9
cdr3_nt: TGTGCCAGCAGCGTAGGCCCAGGAGGTAGCTCCTACAATGAGCAGTTCTTC
cdr3_aa: CASSVGPGGSSYNEQFF

j_call: TRBJ2-7
clone_size: NA
d_call: TRBD1
v_call: TRBV2
cdr3_nt: TGTGCCAGCAGTGGACGAGGACAGGGTAGAGCCTACGAGCAGTACTTC
cdr3_aa: CASSGRGQGRAYEQYF

j_call: TRBJ1-2
clone_size: few
d_call: NA
v_call: TRBV4-1
cdr3_nt: TGCGCCAGCAGTCGGGACGGGGGCTACACCTTC
cdr3_aa: CASSRDGGYTF

j_call: TRBJ2-6
clone_size: NA
d_call: NA
v_call: TRBV18
cdr3_nt: TGTGCCAGCTCGGCCAGCCGGGGGAGCTCTGGGGCCAACGTCCTGACTTTC
cdr3_aa: CASSASRGSSGANVLTF

j_call: TRBJ2-7
clone_size: once
d_call: NA
v_call: TRBV2
cdr3_nt: TGTGCCAGCAGTGAAGCGCTTCCTGGCTCCTACGAGCAGTACTTC
cdr3_aa: CASSEALPGSYEQYF

j_call: TRBJ2-7
clone_size: NA
d_call: NA
v_call: TRBV27
cdr3_nt: TGTGCCAGCAGCCCTAGAGGAACAGAAAGTTACGAGCAGTACTTC
cdr3_aa: CASSPRGTESYEQYF

j_call: TRBJ2-2
clone_size: NA
d_call: TRBD2
v_call: TRBV4-2
cdr3_nt: TGTGCCAGCAGCCAAGCAACTAGCGCCAACACCGGGGAGCTGTTTTTT
cdr3_aa: CASSQATSANTGELFF